This T cell receptor (beta chain) was captured in a study of blood T cell repertoires in COVID-19. Study summary: The United States, Italy and Spain supplied acute and convalescent COVID-19 samples. T cells, B-cell-depleted T cells, or PBMCs provided the cDNA or gDNA that served as material.

The CDR3 runs to 13 residues. The V segment lost 4 bases and the J segment 6 bases; nucleotides outside the gene matches: 7. The V gene's germline CDR1 is SGHNT and CDR2 YYREEE (reference sequence). As originally analysed: Using reference gene primer amplification, nucleated cell counts were estimated. Assay used: immunoSEQ multiplex PCR; TCRdb lists only in-frame clones, some missing. V, J and clone size are taken as reported in that table, and D and trimming were inferred from the DNA itself. Here the sample spans about 160,000 clones, 75% to 85% being singletons. The sequence was obtained from a human donor in a cohort sampled during active COVID-19. Input material: peripheral blood. This rearrangement joins TRBV5-4 to TRBJ2-7; 7 bases agree with TRBD2. CDR3 DNA sequence: TGTGCCAGCAGCCTATGGGGCGGGGGCGAGCAGTACTTC. It codes for CASSLWGGGEQYF.